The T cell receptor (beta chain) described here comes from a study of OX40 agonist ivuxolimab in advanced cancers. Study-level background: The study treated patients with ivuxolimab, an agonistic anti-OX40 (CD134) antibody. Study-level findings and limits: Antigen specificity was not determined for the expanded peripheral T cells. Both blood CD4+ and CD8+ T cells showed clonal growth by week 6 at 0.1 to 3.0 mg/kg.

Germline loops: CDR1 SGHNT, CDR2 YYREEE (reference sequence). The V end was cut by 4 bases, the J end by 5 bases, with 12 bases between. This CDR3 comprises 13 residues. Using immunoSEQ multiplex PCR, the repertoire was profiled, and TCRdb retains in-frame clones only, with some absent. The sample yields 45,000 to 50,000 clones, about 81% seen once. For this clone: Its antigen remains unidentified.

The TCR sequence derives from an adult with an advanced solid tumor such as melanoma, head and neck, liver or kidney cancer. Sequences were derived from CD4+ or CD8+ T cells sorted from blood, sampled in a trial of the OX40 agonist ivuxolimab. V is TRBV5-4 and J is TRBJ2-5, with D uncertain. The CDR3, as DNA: TGTGCCAGCAGCGGGCCGTCCATGGAGACCCAGTACTTC. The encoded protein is CASSGPSMETQYF.